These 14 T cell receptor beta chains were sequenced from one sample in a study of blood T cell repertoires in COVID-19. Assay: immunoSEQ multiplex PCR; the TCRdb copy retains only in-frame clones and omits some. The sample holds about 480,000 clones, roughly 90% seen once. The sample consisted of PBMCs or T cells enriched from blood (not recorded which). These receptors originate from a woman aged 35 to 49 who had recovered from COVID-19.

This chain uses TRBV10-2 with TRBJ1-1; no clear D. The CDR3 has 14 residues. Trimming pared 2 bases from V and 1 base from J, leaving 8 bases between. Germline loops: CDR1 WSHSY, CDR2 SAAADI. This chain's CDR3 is CASSEQISNTEAFF. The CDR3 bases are TGCGCCAGCAGTGAGCAGATATCGAACACTGAAGCTTTCTTT.

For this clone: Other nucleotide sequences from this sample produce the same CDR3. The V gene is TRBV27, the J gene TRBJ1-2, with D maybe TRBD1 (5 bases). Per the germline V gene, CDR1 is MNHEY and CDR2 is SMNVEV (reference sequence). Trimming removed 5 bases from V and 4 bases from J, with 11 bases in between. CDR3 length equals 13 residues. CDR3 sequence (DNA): TGTGCCAGCAGTCGTGACAGATCCTATGGCTACACCTTC. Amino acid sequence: CASSRDRSYGYTF.

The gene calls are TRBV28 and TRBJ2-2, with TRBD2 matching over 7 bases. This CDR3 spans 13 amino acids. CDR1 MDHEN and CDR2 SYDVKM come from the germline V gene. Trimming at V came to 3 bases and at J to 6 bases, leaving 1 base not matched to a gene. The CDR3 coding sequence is TGTGCCAGCAGTTTTGGGGGGGCCGGGGAGCTGTTTTTT. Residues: CASSFGGAGELFF.

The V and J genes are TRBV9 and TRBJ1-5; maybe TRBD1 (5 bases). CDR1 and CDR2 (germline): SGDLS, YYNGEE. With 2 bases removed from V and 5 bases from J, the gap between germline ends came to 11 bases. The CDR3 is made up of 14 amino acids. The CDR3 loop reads CASSVDGGDQPQHF. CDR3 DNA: TGTGCCAGCAGCGTGGACGGGGGGGATCAGCCCCAGCATTTT.

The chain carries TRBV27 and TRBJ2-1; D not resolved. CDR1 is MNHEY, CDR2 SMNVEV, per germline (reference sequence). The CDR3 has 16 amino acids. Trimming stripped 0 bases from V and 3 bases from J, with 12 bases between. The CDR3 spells CASSLSTTNHYNEQFF. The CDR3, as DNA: TGTGCCAGCAGTTTATCGACGACAAACCACTACAATGAGCAGTTCTTC.

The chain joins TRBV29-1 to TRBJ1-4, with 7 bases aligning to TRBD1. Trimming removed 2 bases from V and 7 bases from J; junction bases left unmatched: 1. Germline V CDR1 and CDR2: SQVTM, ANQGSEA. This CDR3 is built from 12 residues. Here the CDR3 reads CSVEQGGEKLFF. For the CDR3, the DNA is TGCAGCGTTGAACAGGGGGGTGAAAAACTGTTTTTT. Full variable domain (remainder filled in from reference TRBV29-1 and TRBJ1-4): SAVISQKPSRDICQRGTSLTIQCQVDSQVTMMFWYRQQPGQSLTLIATANQGSEATYESGFVIDKFPISRPNLTFSTLTVSNMSPEDSSIYLCSVEQGGEKLFFGSGTQLSVL.

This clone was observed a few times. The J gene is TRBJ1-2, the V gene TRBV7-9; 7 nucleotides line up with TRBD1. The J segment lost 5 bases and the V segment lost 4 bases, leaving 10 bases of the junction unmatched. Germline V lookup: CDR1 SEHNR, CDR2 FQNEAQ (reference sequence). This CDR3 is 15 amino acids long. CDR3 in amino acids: CASSSTGTELYGYTF. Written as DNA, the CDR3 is TGTGCCAGCAGCTCGACCGGGACAGAGCTATATGGCTACACCTTC. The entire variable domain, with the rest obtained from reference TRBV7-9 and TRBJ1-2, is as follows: DTGVSQNPRHKITKRGQNVTFRCDPISEHNRLYWYRQTLGQGPEFLTYFQNEAQLEKSRLLSDRFSAERPKGSFSTLEIQRTEQGDSAMYLCASSSTGTELYGYTFGSGTRLTVV.

CDR3 DNA: TGTGCCAGCAGTTTGGGACATCCTACCAAAAACATTCAGTACTTC. Amino acids: CASSLGHPTKNIQYF. The V gene is TRBV6-5, the J gene TRBJ2-4, with D possibly TRBD1 on 6 matching bases. The V and J ends lost 4 bases and 2 bases respectively, with 12 bases between them. From germline, CDR1 is MNHEY and CDR2 SVGAGI. The CDR3 runs 15 residues.

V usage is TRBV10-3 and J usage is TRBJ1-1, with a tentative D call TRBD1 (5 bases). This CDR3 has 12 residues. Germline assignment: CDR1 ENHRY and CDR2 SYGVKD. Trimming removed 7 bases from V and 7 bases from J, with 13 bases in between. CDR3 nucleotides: TGTGCCATCACGGGACTGCAGGTTGAAGCTTTCTTT. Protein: CAITGLQVEAFF.

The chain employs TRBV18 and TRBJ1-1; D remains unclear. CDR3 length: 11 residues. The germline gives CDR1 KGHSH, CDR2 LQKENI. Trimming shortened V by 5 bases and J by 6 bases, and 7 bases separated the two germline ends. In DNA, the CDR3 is TGTGCCAGCTCATCACAGCCTGAAGCTTTCTTT. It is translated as CASSSQPEAFF.

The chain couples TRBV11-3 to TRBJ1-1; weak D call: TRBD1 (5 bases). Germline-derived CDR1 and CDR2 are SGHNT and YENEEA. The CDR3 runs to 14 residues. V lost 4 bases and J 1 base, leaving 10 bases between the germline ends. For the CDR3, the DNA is TGTGCCAGCAGCTATCAGGGAGGGAACACTGAAGCTTTCTTT. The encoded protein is CASSYQGGNTEAFF.

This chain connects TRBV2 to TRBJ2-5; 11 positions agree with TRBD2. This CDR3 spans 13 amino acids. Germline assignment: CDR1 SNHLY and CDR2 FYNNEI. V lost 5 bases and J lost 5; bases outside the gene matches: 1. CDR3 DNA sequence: TGTGCCAGCAGTTCTAGCGGGAGGGAGACCCAGTACTTC. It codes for CASSSSGRETQYF.

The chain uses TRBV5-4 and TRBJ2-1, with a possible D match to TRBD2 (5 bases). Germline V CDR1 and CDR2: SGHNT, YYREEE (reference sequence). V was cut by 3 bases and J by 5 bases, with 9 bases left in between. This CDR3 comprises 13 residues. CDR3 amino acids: CASSSKLDNEQFF. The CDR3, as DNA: TGTGCCAGCAGCTCGAAACTAGACAATGAGCAGTTCTTC.

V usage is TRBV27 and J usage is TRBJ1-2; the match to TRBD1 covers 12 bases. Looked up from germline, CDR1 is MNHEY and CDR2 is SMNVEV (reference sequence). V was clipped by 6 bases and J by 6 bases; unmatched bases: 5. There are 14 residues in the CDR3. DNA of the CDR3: TGTGCCAGCAGCGGGACAGGGGGCGGCGATGGCTACACCTTC. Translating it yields CASSGTGGGDGYTF.